These T cell receptor beta chains were read from a single sample in a study of cytomegalovirus exposure and HLA in healthy donors. Profiling relied on immunoSEQ multiplex PCR, and the TCRdb table lists in-frame clones only, not all of them. The sample carries around 120,000 clones, roughly 79% recorded once. Sequencing was done on a sample of PBMCs. The receptors come from a woman aged 25 to 39 in good health and CMV-seronegative. CDR3s include the opening cysteine and the closing phenylalanine or tryptophan. D genes are given only for firm matches. Clone sizes are given selectively: once, few, many, or a class where the clone is expanded.

NA	NA	TRBV28	TRBJ1-2	CASRGGSYGYTF	TGTGCCAGCAGGGGGGGTAGCTATGGCTACACCTTC
NA	NA	TRBV28	TRBJ2-2	CASSVSGVNTGELFF	TGTGCCAGCAGTGTATCCGGGGTGAACACCGGGGAGCTGTTTTTT
NA	NA	TRBV27	TRBJ2-3	CASSLISFSSTDTQYF	TGTGCCAGCAGTTTAATTAGCTTCTCTAGCACAGATACGCAGTATTTT
NA	NA	TRBV5-1	TRBJ2-7	CASSSPGAEQYF	TGCGCCAGCAGTAGTCCAGGGGCCGAGCAGTACTTC
TRBD2	NA	TRBV27	TRBJ2-7	CASSLRPGTNYEQYF	TGTGCCAGCAGTTTACGACCCGGGACTAACTACGAGCAGTACTTC
TRBD1	NA	TRBV4-3	TRBJ2-6	CASSQVGTGHSGANVLTF	TGCGCCAGCAGCCAGGTGGGGACAGGCCACTCTGGGGCCAACGTCCTGACTTTC
NA	once	TRBV16	TRBJ1-1	CATSVGARKSTEAFF	TGTGCCACTTCGGTGGGGGCGAGGAAGAGCACTGAAGCTTTCTTT
TRBD2	NA	TRBV10-3	TRBJ2-5	CAISEMAGEETQYF	TGTGCCATCAGTGAGATGGCGGGGGAAGAGACCCAGTACTTC
NA	few	TRBV5-1	TRBJ1-1	CASSSQLNTEAFF	TGCGCCAGCAGCTCCCAATTGAACACTGAAGCTTTCTTT
NA	NA	TRBV10-3	TRBJ1-1	CAISVGVNTEAFF	TGTGCCATCAGTGTAGGGGTGAACACTGAAGCTTTCTTT
TRBD2	NA	TRBV5-8	TRBJ2-7	CASSLARAAGGSREQYF	TGTGCCAGCAGCTTGGCCCGAGCGGCGGGGGGCTCGAGGGAGCAGTACTTC
TRBD1	once	TRBV7-9	TRBJ2-7	CASSPQDRGANEQYF	TGTGCCAGCAGCCCCCAGGACAGGGGGGCAAACGAGCAGTACTTC
TRBD1	NA	TRBV18	TRBJ1-1	CASSLGQENTEAFF	TGTGCCAGCTCATTGGGACAGGAGAACACTGAAGCTTTCTTT
TRBD2	NA	TRBV18	TRBJ2-3	CASSRGTSTLDTQYF	TGTGCCAGCTCACGGGGGACTAGCACTTTGGATACGCAGTATTTT
NA	NA	TRBV7-9	TRBJ2-7	CASSLEQTEQYF	TGTGCCAGCAGCTTAGAACAGACGGAGCAGTACTTC
TRBD2	NA	TRBV5-4	TRBJ2-7	CASSSHPGTSGLAVYGQYF	TGTGCCAGCAGCTCACACCCCGGGACTAGCGGGTTGGCGGTCTACGGGCAGTACTTC
TRBD1	NA	TRBV11-2	TRBJ1-4	CASSAGPGQGRREKLFF	TGTGCCAGCAGCGCAGGCCCTGGACAGGGCAGGAGGGAAAAACTGTTTTTT
TRBD2	NA	TRBV6-5	TRBJ2-7	CASSYRRESDEQYF	TGTGCCAGCAGTTACCGGCGGGAGTCGGACGAGCAGTACTTC
TRBD2	NA	TRBV4-3	TRBJ2-1	CASSQGAGVFNNEQFF	TGCGCCAGCAGCCAAGGGGCGGGAGTGTTTAACAATGAGCAGTTCTTC
NA	once	TRBV4-2	TRBJ2-7	CASSPRIAGDEQYF	TGTGCCAGCAGCCCTCGTATAGCAGGGGACGAGCAGTACTTC
TRBD1	NA	TRBV5-4	TRBJ2-4	CASSVGQGRDIQYF	TGTGCCAGCAGCGTGGGACAGGGGAGGGACATTCAGTACTTC
NA	NA	TRBV10-1	TRBJ2-7	CASSESIGRAYEQYF	TGCGCCAGCAGTGAGTCCATCGGGAGAGCCTACGAGCAGTACTTC
TRBD2	NA	TRBV27	TRBJ2-1	CASSLLATGGSYNEQFF	TGTGCCAGCAGTTTGCTTGCAACGGGAGGCTCCTACAATGAGCAGTTCTTC
TRBD2	few	TRBV6-4	TRBJ2-3	CASSESAGGPTDTQYF	TGTGCCAGCAGTGAATCGGCGGGAGGGCCCACAGATACGCAGTATTTT
NA	NA	TRBV5-1	TRBJ1-1	CASRFGGDTEAFF	TGCGCCAGCAGGTTTGGGGGGGACACTGAAGCTTTCTTT
TRBD1	NA	TRBV7-9	TRBJ2-7	CASSFPDRGFDEQYF	TGTGCCAGCAGCTTCCCCGACAGGGGATTTGACGAGCAGTACTTC
NA	NA	TRBV9	TRBJ1-5	CASSLGGQGPQPQHF	TGTGCCAGCAGCTTGGGCGGGCAGGGGCCTCAGCCCCAGCATTTT
NA	NA	TRBV6-5	TRBJ2-7	CASSLRTDYEQYF	TGTGCCAGCAGTTTAAGGACAGACTACGAGCAGTACTTC
NA	NA	TRBV28	TRBJ2-7	CASSFGLTYEQYF	TGTGCCAGCAGTTTTGGTCTAACCTACGAGCAGTACTTC
NA	many	TRBV5-1	TRBJ2-7	CASSPQEGSYEQYF	TGCGCCAGCAGCCCACAAGAGGGATCCTACGAGCAGTACTTC
TRBD1	NA	TRBV5-1	TRBJ2-7	CASSLGTENYEQYF	TGCGCCAGCAGCTTAGGGACAGAAAACTACGAGCAGTACTTC
TRBD2	NA	TRBV7-2	TRBJ2-1	CASSLETSPAYNEQFF	TGTGCCAGCAGCCTGGAGACTAGCCCCGCCTACAATGAGCAGTTCTTC
NA	NA	TRBV13	TRBJ1-4	CASSTRTDTTNEKLFF	TGTGCCAGCAGCACTAGGACAGATACAACTAATGAAAAACTGTTTTTT
NA	NA	TRBV11-2	TRBJ2-3	CASSSPSADTQYF	TGTGCCAGCAGCTCCCCGAGCGCAGATACGCAGTATTTT